The subject of this entry is one TCR beta chain. Germline CDR1 LNHDA, CDR2 SQIVND (reference sequence). After removal of 6 bases from V and 4 bases from J, the junction contained 9 bases not matched to a gene. The CDR3 contains 16 residues. The PCR used 60 Vbeta and 13 Jbeta primers. Under the authors' procedure: Among the unique TCR beta chains that a later analysis counted, about 81 million in all, roughly 11 million were shared. TCRdb's copy holds only in-frame clones and misses some; the assay was immunoSEQ multiplex PCR. V and J calls and clone size are given by that table; D and trimming were obtained from the DNA. In the table there are around 140,000 clones, around nine tenths of which are singletons. The sample originates from a study of cytomegalovirus exposure and HLA in healthy donors.

This clonotype originated in a woman between 25 and 40 years old in good health and CMV-seronegative. This sequence joins TRBV19 and TRBJ2-3; TRBD2 aligns across 11 bases. Sequenced input: PBMCs. The CDR3 loop reads CASRSTSGNGPDTQYF. The CDR3 DNA is TGTGCCAGTAGGTCGACTAGCGGGAATGGGCCAGATACGCAGTATTTT.